The 20 T cell receptor beta chains below were found in one sample sequenced in a study of read filtering for tumor transcriptome and immune sequencing. The library was built from 400 ng RNA with molecular barcoded adaptors for alpha/delta and beta/gamma chains. TCRdb reprocessed the reads via MiXCR and lists one record per CDR3 protein. The repertoire holds around 50,000 distinct CDR3 sequences, with 20% as singletons. Sequenced input: a population of CD138-negative cells sorted from bone marrow. These receptors all come from a donor at least 40 years old with multiple myeloma.

The V and J genes are TRBV5-6 and TRBJ1-1; TRBD1 agrees at 9 bases. V dropped 1 base and J dropped 4; count of bases not matched to a gene: 5. This CDR3 has 15 amino acids. CDR1 SGHDT and CDR2 YYEEEE come from the germline V gene. The CDR3 nucleotides are TGTGCCAGCAGCTTGAAGGGACAGGGAAGCACTGAAGCTTTCTTT. This sequence encodes CASSLKGQGSTEAFF.

This clonotype was seen repeatedly, ten times or more. This chain connects TRBV5-5 to TRBJ2-7, with 7 nucleotides matching TRBD1. V shed 5 bases and J 3 bases; nucleotides not matched to a gene: 11. There are 15 residues in the CDR3. Germline V gives CDR1 SGHKS, CDR2 YYEKEE (reference sequence). The CDR3, as DNA: TGTGCCAGCAGTCGACAGGGAGTGGGCCTCTACGAGCAGTACTTC. This translates into CASSRQGVGLYEQYF.

In its sample, this clonotype ranks as medium-sized. V usage is TRBV11-2 and J usage is TRBJ2-1; 7 bases are shared with TRBD2. The germline gives CDR1 SGHAT, CDR2 FQNNGV. This CDR3 has 15 amino acids. V dropped 3 bases and J dropped 5; count of bases not matched to a gene: 7. The CDR3 loop reads CASSFQGGSDNEQFF. The DNA for the CDR3 is TGTGCCAGCAGCTTCCAGGGCGGGAGCGACAATGAGCAGTTCTTC.

Ten or more counts support this clonotype. V usage is TRBV5-5 and J usage is TRBJ2-3, with D perhaps matching TRBD1 (6 bases). Germline CDR1 is SGHKS and CDR2 is YYEKEE (reference sequence). CDR3 size: 15 residues. The V end lost 4 bases, the J end lost 0 bases, and 12 bases lay between the germline ends. The CDR3 sequence: CASSRWTASTDTQYF. The DNA for the CDR3 is TGTGCCAGCAGCAGGTGGACAGCTAGCACAGATACGCAGTATTTT.

This clonotype was observed many times. The chain is built from TRBV6-1 and TRBJ1-5; D uncertain. The CDR3 extends over 14 amino acids. Germline V gene data show CDR1 as MNHNS and CDR2 as SASEGT. The V gene lost 6 bases and the J gene lost 0 bases, with 9 bases spanning the gap. The CDR3 DNA reads as TGTGCCAGCAGGGTGACACATAGCAATCAGCCCCAGCATTTT. It is translated as CASRVTHSNQPQHF.

This clonotype is medium-sized. The rearrangement joins TRBV24-1 to TRBJ2-1; D might be TRBD2 (6 bases). Trimming removed 3 bases at V and 3 bases at J, with 11 bases between. The CDR3 has 15 residues. Looked up from germline, CDR1 is KGHDR and CDR2 is SFDVKD. For the CDR3, the DNA is TGTGCCACCAGTGATCGATGGACTAACTACAATGAGCAGTTCTTC. Protein product: CATSDRWTNYNEQFF.

The chain is built from TRBV5-1 and TRBJ1-1; D call uncertain. Trimming pared 0 bases from V and 1 base from J, leaving 10 bases between. The CDR3 contains 15 residues. CDR1 is SGHRS, CDR2 YFSETQ, per germline. The CDR3 sequence is CASSLAVSANTEAFF. CDR3 sequence (DNA): TGCGCCAGCAGCTTGGCCGTTTCGGCGAACACTGAAGCTTTCTTT.

In its sample, this clonotype was seen many times. The chain is built from TRBV12-5 and TRBJ2-3, with D unclear. The germline V gene has CDR1 LGHNT and CDR2 FRNRAP. The CDR3 sequence is 14 residues long. Deletions cut 9 bases from V and 3 bases from J, with 16 bases between. In DNA, the CDR3 is TGTGCTAGCTCCACCCCGGTTGGGACAGATACGCAGTATTTT. Protein: CASSTPVGTDTQYF.

In its sample, this clonotype was seen many times. This sequence joins TRBV11-2 and TRBJ2-5, with TRBD2 matching over 9 bases. The J segment lost 1 base and the V segment lost 2 bases, leaving 2 bases of the junction unmatched. The length of the CDR3 is 15 residues. Germline values: CDR1 SGHAT, CDR2 FQNNGV. The CDR3 sequence: CASSLNSGGQETQYF. CDR3 sequence (DNA): TGTGCCAGCAGCTTAAATAGCGGGGGCCAAGAGACCCAGTACTTC. Based on the CDR3 plus reference TRBV11-2 and TRBJ2-5, the full variable domain is EAGVAQSPRYKIIEKRQSVAFWCNPISGHATLYWYQQILGQGPKLLIQFQNNGVVDDSQLPKDRFSAERLKGVDSTLKIQPAKLEDSAVYLCASSLNSGGQETQYFGPGTRLLVL.

This clonotype has a count of ten or more. The chain combines TRBV7-9 with TRBJ2-5; tentatively, D is TRBD2 (6 bases). The germline V gene has CDR1 SEHNR and CDR2 FQNEAQ (reference sequence). With 5 bases removed from V and 5 bases from J, the gap between germline ends came to 18 bases. This CDR3 region has 15 residues. CDR3 nucleotide sequence: TGTGCCAGCAGCATCCGACAGACTGGAGGGGAGACCCAGTACTTC. This sequence encodes CASSIRQTGGETQYF.

This clonotype was counted at least ten times. The gene calls are TRBV20-1 and TRBJ2-3; the match to TRBD2 covers 12 bases. Germline CDR1 and CDR2: DFQATT and SNEGSKA (reference sequence). The CDR3 consists of 17 residues. V lost 2 bases to trimming and J lost 5 bases; unmatched junction nucleotides: 11. CDR3: CSARPFSSGREVDTQYF. As DNA, the CDR3 is TGCAGTGCTAGACCCTTCTCTAGCGGGAGGGAGGTAGATACGCAGTATTTT.

This clonotype showed up many times. The chain recombines TRBV20-1 with TRBJ2-5, with 7 bases identical to TRBD2. The CDR3 is 13 amino acids. With 3 bases clipped from V and 3 bases from J, the junction kept 4 bases outside the gene matches. Germline CDR1 is DFQATT and CDR2 is SNEGSKA (reference sequence). The CDR3 bases are TGCAGTGCTAGTGGGGGGGTGGAAGAGACCCAGTACTTC. It is translated as CSASGGVEETQYF.

The chain has TRBV29-1 and TRBJ1-3; D perhaps matches TRBD1 (5 bases). CDR1 and CDR2 from the germline V gene are SQVTM and ANQGSEA. With 4 bases removed from V and 7 bases from J, the gap between germline ends came to 11 bases. The CDR3 has 12 residues. This chain's CDR3 is CSVGIGANTIYF. CDR3 DNA sequence: TGCAGCGTTGGCATAGGGGCGAACACCATATATTTT. Combining the CDR3 with reference TRBV29-1 and TRBJ1-3 gives the whole variable domain SAVISQKPSRDICQRGTSLTIQCQVDSQVTMMFWYRQQPGQSLTLIATANQGSEATYESGFVIDKFPISRPNLTFSTLTVSNMSPEDSSIYLCSVGIGANTIYFGEGSWLTVV.

This clonotype showed up many times. The V and J genes are TRBV5-1 and TRBJ1-1; D uncertain. The germline V gene has CDR1 SGHRS and CDR2 YFSETQ. V was clipped by 4 bases and J by 1 base, with 8 bases between them. CDR3 size: 13 residues. CDR3 sequence: CASSPGGNTEAFF. CDR3 coding DNA: TGCGCCAGCAGCCCCGGTGGGAACACTGAAGCTTTCTTT.

Written as DNA, the CDR3 is TGTGCCAGCTCCTCCCCGGGACAGCCCTACGAGCAGTACTTC. Its protein is CASSSPGQPYEQYF. V is TRBV28 and J is TRBJ2-7; 7 positions agree with TRBD1. This CDR3 comprises 14 residues. V was clipped by 8 bases and J by 2 bases; unmatched bases: 9. The germline CDR1 and CDR2 sequences are MDHEN and SYDVKM. Filled out from reference TRBV28 and TRBJ2-7, the complete variable domain reads DVKVTQSSRYLVKRTGEKVFLECVQDMDHENMFWYRQDPGLGLRLIYFSYDVKMKEKGDIPEGYSVSREKKERFSLILESASTNQTSMYLCASSSPGQPYEQYFGPGTRLTVT.

In this sample, this clonotype turned up many times. This chain joins TRBV5-1 and TRBJ2-7, with D perhaps matching TRBD1 (6 bases). V lost 0 bases, J lost 2 bases, and 12 bases lay in between. The germline CDR1 and CDR2 sequences are SGHRS and YFSETQ. The CDR3 loop spans 15 amino acids. CDR3 loop: CASSLGPGVPYEQYF. In nucleotides, the CDR3 is TGCGCCAGCAGCTTGGGGCCAGGGGTTCCCTACGAGCAGTACTTC.

The DNA for the CDR3 is TGCAGTGCTAGATCCGTAGATAGCAATCAGCCCCAGCATTTT. Protein sequence: CSARSVDSNQPQHF. This rearrangement joins TRBV20-1 to TRBJ1-5, with D unclear. CDR1 is DFQATT, CDR2 SNEGSKA, per germline (reference sequence). Trimming removed 2 bases at V and 0 bases at J, with 8 bases between. CDR3 length: 14 amino acids.

This clonotype was seen a few times. Since a much larger clone is just one base distant, this may be a read error. V and J are TRBV12-3 or TRBV12-4 and TRBJ2-1; TRBD2 aligns across 8 bases. The length of the CDR3 is 15 residues. Trimming cost V 8 bases and J 3 bases; bases outside gene matches: 9. The CDR3 loop reads CASSPNGGVYNEQFF. DNA for the CDR3: TGTGCCAGCTCCCCCAACGGGGGGGTCTACAATGAGCAGTTCTTC.

This clonotype was found a few times. The V and J genes are TRBV3-1 and TRBJ2-2, with D unclear. Germline V gives CDR1 LGHDT, CDR2 YNNKEL (reference sequence). V was cut by 0 bases and J by 4 bases, with 3 bases left in between. This CDR3 comprises 13 residues. CDR3 nucleotide sequence: TGTGCCAGCAGCCAAGAGGTCACCGGGGAGCTGTTTTTT. This sequence encodes CASSQEVTGELFF.

This clonotype was seen repeatedly, ten times or more. V and J are TRBV10-3 and TRBJ2-2; D is unclear. Trimming took off 4 bases at V and 5 bases at J, with 5 bases between the two ends. The length of the CDR3 is 12 residues. Germline-derived CDR1 and CDR2 are ENHRY and SYGVKD. The CDR3 DNA reads as TGTGCCATCAGTGGGGGAACCGGGGAGCTGTTTTTT. This encodes CAISGGTGELFF.